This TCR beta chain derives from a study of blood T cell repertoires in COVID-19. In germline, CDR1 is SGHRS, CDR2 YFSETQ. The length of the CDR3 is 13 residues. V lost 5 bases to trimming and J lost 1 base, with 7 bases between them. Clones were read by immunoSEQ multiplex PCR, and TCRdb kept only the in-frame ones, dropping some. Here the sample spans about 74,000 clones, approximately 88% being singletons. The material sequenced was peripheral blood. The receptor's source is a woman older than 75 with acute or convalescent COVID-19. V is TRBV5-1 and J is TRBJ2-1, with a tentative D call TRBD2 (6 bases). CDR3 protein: CASREGSYNEQFF. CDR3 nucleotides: TGCGCCAGCAGGGAGGGTTCCTACAATGAGCAGTTCTTC.